These 20 T cell receptor beta chains came from one sample sequenced in a study of shared clonotypes between healthy human individuals. The naive CD8 population came from CD45RO-negative cells selected for CCR7, without terminally differentiated effector memory CD45RA+ cells. Sequenced by immunoSEQ multiplex PCR; TCRdb stores in-frame clones only, minus some. Of about 650,000 clones listed, 95% to 96% are singletons. Sample: naive CD8+ T cells sorted from blood. These receptors were obtained from a woman younger than 45 in good health.

A few counts support this clone. The rearrangement joins TRBV4-1 to TRBJ1-1, with D maybe TRBD1 (5 bases). Germline CDR1 MGHRA, CDR2 YSYEKL. V was clipped by 4 bases and J by 4 bases, with 13 bases between them. The CDR3 consists of 14 residues. CDR3 nucleotide sequence: TGCGCCAGCAGCCCCCTGGGCGGGGGCACTGAAGCTTTCTTT. Translating it yields CASSPLGGGTEAFF.

DNA of the CDR3: TGTGCCAGCAGCTCTCTAGCGGGAGAAGATACGCAGTATTTT. The encoded protein is CASSSLAGEDTQYF. The chain couples TRBV7-6 to TRBJ2-3; TRBD2 matches 10 bases. V lost 4 bases, J lost 5 bases, and 3 bases stayed unmatched. Germline V CDR1 and CDR2: SGHVS, FNYEAQ. The CDR3 is 14 amino acids.

The V call is TRBV2, the J call TRBJ1-3; no reliable D call. The CDR3 is 13 amino acids. V was shortened by 5 bases and J by 3 bases, with 8 bases between the two germline ends. Looked up from germline, CDR1 is SNHLY and CDR2 is FYNNEI. The CDR3 nucleotides are TGTGCCAGCAGTCCACAGAATGGAAACACCATATATTTT. This translates into CASSPQNGNTIYF.

The chain uses TRBV5-1 and TRBJ2-7, with D hard to call. Germline CDR1 is SGHRS and CDR2 is YFSETQ. CDR3 size: 13 residues. The ends were cut back, 0 bases at V and 4 bases at J, with 8 bases in the middle. The CDR3 region is CASSLGWDYEQYF. CDR3 nucleotide sequence: TGCGCCAGCAGCTTGGGGTGGGATTACGAGCAGTACTTC.

The chain carries TRBV13 and TRBJ1-2; 8 bases align to TRBD1. The CDR3 contains 14 residues. The J segment lost 3 bases and the V segment lost 5 bases, leaving 5 bases of the junction unmatched. Germline V lookup: CDR1 PRHDT, CDR2 FYEKMQ (reference sequence). The CDR3 nucleotides read TGTGCCAGCAGCCCAGGACAGGGATACTATGGCTACACCTTC. Its translation is CASSPGQGYYGYTF.

The chain recombines TRBV5-4 with TRBJ2-1; TRBD2 agrees at 12 bases. With V trimmed by 5 bases and J by 7 bases, 10 bases remained unmatched. The CDR3 is made up of 16 amino acids. CDR1 and CDR2 from the germline V gene are SGHNT and YYREEE (reference sequence). The CDR3 sequence is CASRATSGSLGNEQFF. CDR3 in DNA: TGTGCCAGCAGGGCGACTAGCGGGAGCTTGGGGAATGAGCAGTTCTTC.

The rearrangement joins TRBV9 to TRBJ2-5; 8 nucleotides match TRBD2. The J call may be incorrect, as the DNA end agrees better with TRBJ2-7. The CDR3 spans 15 residues. In germline, CDR1 is SGDLS, CDR2 YYNGEE. CDR3 sequence (DNA): TGTGCCAGCAGCCCCGGGGCGGGAGGAGGTTACGAGCAGTACTTC. The encoded protein is CASSPGAGGGYEQYF.

The V and J genes are TRBV2 and TRBJ2-2; 11 bases match TRBD2. Germline CDR1 reads SNHLY; CDR2 reads FYNNEI. The trim removed 3 bases at V and 6 bases at J, leaving 3 bases unmatched. The CDR3 sequence is 15 residues long. The CDR3: CASSDKLAGAGELFF. The CDR3 DNA is TGTGCCAGCAGTGACAAACTAGCGGGAGCCGGGGAGCTGTTTTTT.

The chain carries TRBV27 and TRBJ2-1; D uncertain. Germline lookup yields CDR1 MNHEY and CDR2 SMNVEV (reference sequence). Trimming stripped 0 bases from V and 7 bases from J, with 7 bases between. The CDR3 contains 13 residues. The CDR3 reads CASSLSSINEQFF. CDR3 DNA: TGTGCCAGCAGTTTATCGAGCATAAATGAGCAGTTCTTC.

The table lists this clone with a count of one. The V gene is TRBV28, the J gene TRBJ2-1; 14 bases line up with TRBD2. V lost 4 bases and J lost 2; bases outside the gene matches: 25. The V gene's germline CDR1 is MDHEN and CDR2 SYDVKM. The CDR3 sequence is 24 residues long. As DNA, the CDR3 is TGTGCCAGCAGTTCGAACCGGCGATCAAAACCGGGGACTAGCGGGAGCGTGACCTACAATGAGCAGTTCTTC. Translating it yields CASSSNRRSKPGTSGSVTYNEQFF.

J is TRBJ2-3 and V is TRBV19; 11 bases fit TRBD2. V trimming: 9 bases; J trimming: 3 bases; junction bases outside the gene matches: 5. This CDR3 region has 14 residues. Germline V gene sequence: CDR1 LNHDA, CDR2 SQIVND (reference sequence). The CDR3 sequence: CASLGTSGTDTQYF. CDR3 DNA: TGTGCCAGCCTCGGGACTAGCGGTACAGATACGCAGTATTTT.

The chain couples TRBV4-1 to TRBJ1-1; D remains unclear. This CDR3 region has 13 residues. CDR1 and CDR2 from the germline V gene are MGHRA and YSYEKL. Trimming left V 1 base short and J 5 bases short, with 8 bases between. For the CDR3, the DNA is TGCGCCAGCAGCCAAGGCCACTTGACTGAAGCTTTCTTT. It encodes CASSQGHLTEAFF.

The rearrangement uses TRBV27 and TRBJ2-7, with D possibly TRBD2 on 5 matching bases. This CDR3 has 15 amino acids. V lost 5 bases and J lost 0, with 14 bases in between. From germline, CDR1 is MNHEY and CDR2 SMNVEV (reference sequence). The CDR3 reads CASSPLGGASYEQYF. In nucleotides, the CDR3 is TGTGCCAGCAGTCCCCTCGGAGGTGCCTCCTACGAGCAGTACTTC.

The chain combines TRBV10-3 with TRBJ2-7, with D tentatively TRBD2 (6 bases). The CDR3 has 14 amino acids. Trimming removed 0 bases from V and 5 bases from J, with 11 bases in between. Germline CDR1 reads ENHRY; CDR2 reads SYGVKD. Here the CDR3 DNA reads TGTGCCATCAGTGAGTCGAATTGGGAGGACGAGCAGTACTTC. The encoded protein is CAISESNWEDEQYF.

The CDR3 bases are TGTGCCAGCAGCGGGACATCGAGCTCCTACGAGCAGTACTTC. Amino acid sequence: CASSGTSSSYEQYF. The chain uses TRBV7-9 and TRBJ2-7, with TRBD1 as a possible D gene (6 bases). The CDR3 length is 14 residues. V lost 5 bases and J 0 bases, leaving 11 bases between the germline ends. The germline CDR1 and CDR2 sequences are SEHNR and FQNEAQ (reference sequence). The variable domain in full, completed from reference TRBV7-9 and TRBJ2-7, reads DTGVSQNPRHKITKRGQNVTFRCDPISEHNRLYWYRQTLGQGPEFLTYFQNEAQLEKSRLLSDRFSAERPKGSFSTLEIQRTEQGDSAMYLCASSGTSSSYEQYFGPGTRLTVT.

The rearrangement links TRBV28 to TRBJ2-1; D is unresolved. The CDR3 is 12 residues long. The V gene's germline CDR1 is MDHEN and CDR2 SYDVKM. V was pared by 6 bases and J by 3 bases, with 6 bases between. The CDR3 sequence is CASRAIYNEQFF. CDR3 sequence (DNA): TGTGCCAGCAGGGCGATCTACAATGAGCAGTTCTTC.

The V gene is TRBV20-1, the J gene TRBJ1-2; a possible D gene is TRBD1 (6 bases). The germline V and J ends were trimmed by 8 bases and 3 bases, with 10 bases remaining between them. The CDR3 totals 11 residues. The germline V gene encodes CDR1 DFQATT and CDR2 SNEGSKA (reference sequence). The CDR3 DNA follows: TGCAGTATAGGGGGGGACTATGGCTACACCTTC. Amino acids: CSIGGDYGYTF.

The chain recombines TRBV28 with TRBJ2-7; D remains unclear. This CDR3 is 16 amino acids long. Trimming removed 5 bases at V and 6 bases at J, with 23 bases between. CDR1 and CDR2 from the germline V gene are MDHEN and SYDVKM. The CDR3 region has the DNA TGTGCCAGCAGTATTATTGGGGTTATACGGCTCTCCGAGCAGTACTTC. It encodes CASSIIGVIRLSEQYF.

This rearrangement joins TRBV6-5 to TRBJ1-5; TRBD1 matches 8 bases. The CDR3 loop spans 15 amino acids. Per germline, CDR1 MNHEY and CDR2 SVGAGI. J was trimmed by 5 bases and V by 6 bases; bases with no gene match: 9. This CDR3 reads CASSRDRGGYQPQHF. DNA for the CDR3: TGTGCCAGCAGCCGTGACAGGGGAGGTTATCAGCCCCAGCATTTT.

V usage is TRBV11-2 and J usage is TRBJ1-3, with D tentatively TRBD1 (5 bases). Germline V CDR1 and CDR2: SGHAT, FQNNGV. The V and J ends lost 4 bases and 4 bases respectively, with 20 bases between them. The CDR3 contains 17 residues. The CDR3 loop is CASSSPRARAKGNTIYF. CDR3 in DNA: TGTGCCAGCAGCTCCCCTCGGGCCAGGGCCAAGGGAAACACCATATATTTT.